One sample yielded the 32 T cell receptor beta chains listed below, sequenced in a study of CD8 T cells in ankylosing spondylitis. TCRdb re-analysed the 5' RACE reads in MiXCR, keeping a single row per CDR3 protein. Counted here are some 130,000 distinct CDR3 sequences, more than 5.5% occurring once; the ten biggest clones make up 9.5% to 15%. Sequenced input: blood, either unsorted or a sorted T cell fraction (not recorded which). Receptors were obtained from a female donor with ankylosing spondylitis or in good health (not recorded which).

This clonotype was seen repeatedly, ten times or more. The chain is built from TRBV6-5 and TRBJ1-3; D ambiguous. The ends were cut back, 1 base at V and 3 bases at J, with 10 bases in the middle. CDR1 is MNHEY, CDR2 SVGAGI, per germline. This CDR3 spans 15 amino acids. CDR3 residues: CASSYFLGDGNTIYF. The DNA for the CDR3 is TGTGCCAGCAGTTACTTTCTTGGCGATGGAAACACCATATATTTT.

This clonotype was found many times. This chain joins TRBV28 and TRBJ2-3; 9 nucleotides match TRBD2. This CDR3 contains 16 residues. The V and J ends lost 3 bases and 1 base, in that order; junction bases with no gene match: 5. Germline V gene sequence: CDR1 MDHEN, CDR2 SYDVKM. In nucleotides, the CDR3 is TGTGCCAGCAGTTTCCAGCGACTAGCGGGCACAGATACGCAGTATTTT. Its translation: CASSFQRLAGTDTQYF.

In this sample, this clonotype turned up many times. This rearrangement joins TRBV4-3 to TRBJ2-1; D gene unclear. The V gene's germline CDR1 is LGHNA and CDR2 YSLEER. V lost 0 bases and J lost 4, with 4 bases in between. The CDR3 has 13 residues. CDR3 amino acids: CASSQDPYNEQFF. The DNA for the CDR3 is TGCGCCAGCAGCCAAGATCCTTACAATGAGCAGTTCTTC.

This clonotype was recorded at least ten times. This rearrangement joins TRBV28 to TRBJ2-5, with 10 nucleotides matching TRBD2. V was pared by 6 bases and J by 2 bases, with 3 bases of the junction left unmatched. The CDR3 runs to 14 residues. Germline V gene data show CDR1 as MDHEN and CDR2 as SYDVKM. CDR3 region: CASSPAGGQETQYF. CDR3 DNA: TGTGCCAGCAGCCCAGCGGGGGGGCAAGAGACCCAGTACTTC.

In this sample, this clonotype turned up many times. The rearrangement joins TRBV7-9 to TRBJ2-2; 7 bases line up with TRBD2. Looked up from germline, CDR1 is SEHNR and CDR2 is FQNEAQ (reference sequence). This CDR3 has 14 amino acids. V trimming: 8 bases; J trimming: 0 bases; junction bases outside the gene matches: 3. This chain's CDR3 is CASAGTTNTGELFF. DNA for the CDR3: TGTGCCAGCGCAGGGACTACGAACACCGGGGAGCTGTTTTTT.

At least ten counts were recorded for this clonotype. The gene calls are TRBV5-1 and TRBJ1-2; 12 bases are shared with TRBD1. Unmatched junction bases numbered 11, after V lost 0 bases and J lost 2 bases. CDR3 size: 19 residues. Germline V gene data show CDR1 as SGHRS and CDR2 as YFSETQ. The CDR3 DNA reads TGCGCCAGCAGCTTGGGGACTCCGGGACAGGGGGCAAGGAACTATGGCTACACCTTC. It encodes CASSLGTPGQGARNYGYTF.

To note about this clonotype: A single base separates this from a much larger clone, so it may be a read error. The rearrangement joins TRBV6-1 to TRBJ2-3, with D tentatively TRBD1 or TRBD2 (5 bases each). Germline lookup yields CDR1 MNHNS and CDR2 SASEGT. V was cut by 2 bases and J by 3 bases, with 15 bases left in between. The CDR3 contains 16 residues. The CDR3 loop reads CASSESLGRGTDTQYF. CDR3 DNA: TGTGCCAGCAGTGAATCCCTGGGACGGGGTACAGATACGCAGTATTTT.

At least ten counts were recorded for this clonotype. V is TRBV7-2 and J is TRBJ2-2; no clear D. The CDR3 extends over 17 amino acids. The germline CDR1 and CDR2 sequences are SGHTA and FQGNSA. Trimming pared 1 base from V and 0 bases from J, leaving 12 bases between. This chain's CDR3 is CASSLGRRTANTGELFF. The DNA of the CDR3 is TGTGCCAGCAGCTTAGGTCGCAGGACGGCGAACACCGGGGAGCTGTTTTTT.

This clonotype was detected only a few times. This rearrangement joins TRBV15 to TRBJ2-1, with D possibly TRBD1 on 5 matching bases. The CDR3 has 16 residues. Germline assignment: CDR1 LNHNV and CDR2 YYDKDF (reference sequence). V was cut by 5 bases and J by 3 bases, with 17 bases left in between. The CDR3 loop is CATSVDSSPLYNEQFF. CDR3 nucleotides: TGTGCCACCAGCGTCGACAGTTCCCCCCTCTACAATGAGCAGTTCTTC.

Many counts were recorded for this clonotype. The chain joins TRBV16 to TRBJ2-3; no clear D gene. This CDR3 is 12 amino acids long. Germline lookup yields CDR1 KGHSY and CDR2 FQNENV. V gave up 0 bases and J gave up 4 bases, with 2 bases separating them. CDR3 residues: CASSQSADTQYF. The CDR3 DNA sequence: TGTGCCAGCAGCCAATCCGCAGATACGCAGTATTTT.

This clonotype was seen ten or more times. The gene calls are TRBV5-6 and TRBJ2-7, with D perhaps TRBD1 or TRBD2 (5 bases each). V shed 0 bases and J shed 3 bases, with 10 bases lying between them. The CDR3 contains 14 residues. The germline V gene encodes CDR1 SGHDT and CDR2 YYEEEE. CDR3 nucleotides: TGTGCCAGCAGCTTGGCTGGGACGAACTACGAGCAGTACTTC. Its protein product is CASSLAGTNYEQYF.

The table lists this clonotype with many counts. Here the CDR3 reads CASRVADYNEQFF. The CDR3 DNA is TGTGCCAGCAGGGTGGCGGACTACAATGAGCAGTTCTTC. The chain couples TRBV28 to TRBJ2-1; D remains unclear. The CDR3 sequence is 13 residues long. Per the germline V gene, CDR1 is MDHEN and CDR2 is SYDVKM. The V end was cut by 6 bases, the J end by 3 bases, with 9 bases between.

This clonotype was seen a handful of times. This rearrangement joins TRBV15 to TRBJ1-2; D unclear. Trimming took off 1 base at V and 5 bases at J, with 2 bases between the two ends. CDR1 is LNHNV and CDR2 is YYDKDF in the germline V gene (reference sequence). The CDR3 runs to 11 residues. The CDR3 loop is CATSRGYGYTF. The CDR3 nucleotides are TGTGCCACCAGCAGAGGGTATGGCTACACCTTC.

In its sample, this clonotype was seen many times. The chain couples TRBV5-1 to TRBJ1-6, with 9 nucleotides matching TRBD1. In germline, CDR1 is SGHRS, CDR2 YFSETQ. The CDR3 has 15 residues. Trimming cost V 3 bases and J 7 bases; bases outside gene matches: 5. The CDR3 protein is CASSWGQGSNSPLHF. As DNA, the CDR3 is TGCGCCAGCAGCTGGGGACAGGGATCCAATTCACCCCTCCACTTT.

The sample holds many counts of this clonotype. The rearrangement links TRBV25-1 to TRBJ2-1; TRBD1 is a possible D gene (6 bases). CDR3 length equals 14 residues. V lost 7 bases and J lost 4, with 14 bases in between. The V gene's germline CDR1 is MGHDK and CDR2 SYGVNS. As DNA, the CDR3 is TGTGCCAGCACGGGACACCCTCCTTACAATGAGCAGTTCTTC. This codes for CASTGHPPYNEQFF. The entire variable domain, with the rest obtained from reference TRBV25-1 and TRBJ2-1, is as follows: EADIYQTPRYLVIGTGKKITLECSQTMGHDKMYWYQQDPGMELHLIHYSYGVNSTEKGDLSSESTVSRIRTEHFPLTLESARPSHTSQYLCASTGHPPYNEQFFGPGTRLTVL.

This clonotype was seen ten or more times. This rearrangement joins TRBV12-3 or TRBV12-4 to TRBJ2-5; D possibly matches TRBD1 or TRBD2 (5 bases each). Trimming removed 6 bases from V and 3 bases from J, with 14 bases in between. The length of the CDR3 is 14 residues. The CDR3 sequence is CASSYSGTEETQYF. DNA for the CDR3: TGTGCCAGCAGCTATTCAGGGACCGAAGAGACCCAGTACTTC.

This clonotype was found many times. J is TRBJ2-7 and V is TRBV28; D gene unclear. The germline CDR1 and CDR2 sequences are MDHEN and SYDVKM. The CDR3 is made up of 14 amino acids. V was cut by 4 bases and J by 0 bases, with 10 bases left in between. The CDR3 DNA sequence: TGTGCCAGCAGTTCGGGTAGCAACTCCTACGAGCAGTACTTC. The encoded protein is CASSSGSNSYEQYF.

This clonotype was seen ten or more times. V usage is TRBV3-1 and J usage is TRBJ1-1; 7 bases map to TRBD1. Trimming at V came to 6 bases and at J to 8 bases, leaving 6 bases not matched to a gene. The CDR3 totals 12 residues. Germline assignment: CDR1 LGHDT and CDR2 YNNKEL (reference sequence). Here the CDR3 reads CASRDRESEAFF. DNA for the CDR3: TGTGCCAGCAGAGACAGGGAGTCCGAAGCTTTCTTT.

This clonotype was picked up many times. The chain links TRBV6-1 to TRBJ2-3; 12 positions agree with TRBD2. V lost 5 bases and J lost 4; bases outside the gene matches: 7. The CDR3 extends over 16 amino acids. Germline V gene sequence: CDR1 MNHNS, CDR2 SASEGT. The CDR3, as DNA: TGTGCCAGCAGTCGCCTAGCGGGGGGGCCCGCAGATACGCAGTATTTT. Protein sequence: CASSRLAGGPADTQYF.

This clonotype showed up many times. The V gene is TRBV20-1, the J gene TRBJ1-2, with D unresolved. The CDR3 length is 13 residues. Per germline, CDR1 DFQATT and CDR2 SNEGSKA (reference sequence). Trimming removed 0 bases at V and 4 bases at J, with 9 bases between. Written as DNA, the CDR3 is TGCAGTGCTAGAGAGCGGCACCTCTATGGCTACACCTTC. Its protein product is CSARERHLYGYTF.

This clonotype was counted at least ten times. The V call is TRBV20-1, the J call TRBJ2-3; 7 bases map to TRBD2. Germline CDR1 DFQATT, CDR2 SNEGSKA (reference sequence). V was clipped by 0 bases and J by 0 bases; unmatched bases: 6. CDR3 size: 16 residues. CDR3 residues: CSARDPLAASTDTQYF. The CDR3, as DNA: TGCAGTGCTAGAGATCCCCTAGCGGCTAGCACAGATACGCAGTATTTT.

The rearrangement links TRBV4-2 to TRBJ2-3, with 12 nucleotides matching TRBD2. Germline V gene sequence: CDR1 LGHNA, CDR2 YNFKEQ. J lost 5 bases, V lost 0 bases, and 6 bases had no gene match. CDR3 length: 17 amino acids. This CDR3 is CASSQDSTSGGKDTQYF. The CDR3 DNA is TGTGCCAGCAGCCAAGATAGCACTAGCGGGGGGAAAGATACGCAGTATTTT.

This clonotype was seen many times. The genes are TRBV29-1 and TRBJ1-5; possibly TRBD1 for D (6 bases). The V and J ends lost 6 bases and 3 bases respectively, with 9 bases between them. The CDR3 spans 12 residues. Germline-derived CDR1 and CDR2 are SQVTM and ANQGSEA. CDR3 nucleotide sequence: TGCAGCGTGGGGGCCAACAATCAGCCCCAGCATTTT. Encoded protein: CSVGANNQPQHF.

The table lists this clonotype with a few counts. CDR3 residues: CASSDAGKATQYF. The CDR3 DNA is TGTGCCAGCAGTGATGCCGGAAAAGCGACCCAGTACTTC. The V call is TRBV2, the J call TRBJ2-5, with no clear D. Germline CDR1 SNHLY, CDR2 FYNNEI. V dropped 3 bases and J dropped 7 bases, with 12 bases sitting between them. CDR3 length: 13 amino acids.

As DNA, the CDR3 is TGTGCCAGCAGCCCAACGAGACTAGCGGGGGGATACACAGATACGCAGTATTTT. This encodes CASSPTRLAGGYTDTQYF. The chain links TRBV7-3 to TRBJ2-3, with TRBD2 matching over 13 bases. CDR1 is SGHTA, CDR2 FQGTGA, per germline. The CDR3 has 18 residues. V lost 5 bases, J lost 2 bases, and 10 bases stayed unmatched.

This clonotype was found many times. The chain's CDR3 is CSARDWAGPIDGYTF. CDR3 sequence (DNA): TGCAGTGCTAGAGATTGGGCAGGTCCTATTGATGGCTACACCTTC. V is TRBV20-1 and J is TRBJ1-2; D call uncertain. V gave up 0 bases and J gave up 6 bases, with 17 bases separating them. The CDR3 sequence is 15 residues long. CDR1 is DFQATT, CDR2 SNEGSKA, per germline (reference sequence).

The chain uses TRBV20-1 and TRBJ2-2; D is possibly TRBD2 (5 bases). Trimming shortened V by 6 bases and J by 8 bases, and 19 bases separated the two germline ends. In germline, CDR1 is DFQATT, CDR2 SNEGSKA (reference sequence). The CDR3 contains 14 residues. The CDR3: CSAEDWERTGELFF. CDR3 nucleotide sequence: TGCAGTGCGGAGGACTGGGAGCGGACGGGGGAGCTGTTTTTT.

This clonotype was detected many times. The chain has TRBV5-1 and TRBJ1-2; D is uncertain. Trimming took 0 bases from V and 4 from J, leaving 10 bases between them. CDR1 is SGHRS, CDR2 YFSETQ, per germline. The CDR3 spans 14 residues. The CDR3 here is CASSLGVSSYGYTF. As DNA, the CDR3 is TGCGCCAGCAGCTTGGGCGTCTCTTCCTATGGCTACACCTTC.

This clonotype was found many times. This chain's CDR3 is CSVGRGAGGEAFF. CDR3 DNA: TGCAGCGTCGGTCGCGGGGCCGGAGGTGAAGCTTTCTTT. This chain uses TRBV29-1 with TRBJ1-1; D is perhaps TRBD1 (5 bases). Trimming left V 6 bases short and J 7 bases short, with 18 bases between. The CDR3 sequence is 13 residues long. The germline CDR1 and CDR2 sequences are SQVTM and ANQGSEA.

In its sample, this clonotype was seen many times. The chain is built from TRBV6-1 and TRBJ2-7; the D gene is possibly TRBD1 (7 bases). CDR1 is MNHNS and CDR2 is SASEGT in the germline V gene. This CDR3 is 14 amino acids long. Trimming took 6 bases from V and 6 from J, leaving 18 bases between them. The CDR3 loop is CASSKGAVGGEQYF. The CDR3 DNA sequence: TGTGCCAGCAGCAAGGGGGCCGTCGGGGGCGAGCAGTACTTC.

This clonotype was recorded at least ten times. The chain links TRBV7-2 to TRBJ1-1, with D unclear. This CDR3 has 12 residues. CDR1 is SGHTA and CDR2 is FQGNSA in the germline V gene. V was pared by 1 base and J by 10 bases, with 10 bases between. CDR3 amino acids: CASSLGGVGAFF. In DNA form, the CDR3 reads TGTGCCAGCAGCTTAGGTGGCGTCGGAGCTTTCTTT.

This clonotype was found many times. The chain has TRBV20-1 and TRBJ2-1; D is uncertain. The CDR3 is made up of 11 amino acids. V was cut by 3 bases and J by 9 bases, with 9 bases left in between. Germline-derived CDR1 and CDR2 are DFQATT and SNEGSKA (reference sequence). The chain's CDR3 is CSASGLLEQFF. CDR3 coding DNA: TGCAGTGCTAGTGGCCTCCTTGAGCAGTTCTTC.